This T cell receptor beta chain was documented in a study of T-cell memory formation after mild COVID-19. Study background: The TCR clusters were mostly specific to one donor.

The V gene's germline CDR1 is SEHNR and CDR2 FQNEAQ (reference sequence). This CDR3 has 15 residues. V lost 4 bases and J lost 1; bases outside the gene matches: 5. Constant-segment primers and 5'RACE yielded cDNA libraries for TCR alpha and TCR beta, each carrying sample barcodes and UMIs. TCRdb itself ran the 5' RACE reads through MiXCR, one entry per CDR3 protein. The sample includes approximately 450,000 distinct CDR3 sequences, approximately 18% seen only once; the top ten take over 9%. This clonotype came up many times. This clonotype originated in an adult woman who had mild COVID-19 (a few samples of this study predate the infection). Cell type and time point are not known. The chain recombines TRBV7-9 with TRBJ1-1, with 8 bases matching TRBD1. Source material: PBMCs or a T cell subset sorted from them (not recorded which). The DNA for the CDR3 is TGTGCCAGCAGCTCACCCGACAGGGGGAACACTGAAGCTTTCTTT. This translates into CASSSPDRGNTEAFF. Complete variable domain (other parts from reference TRBV7-9 and TRBJ1-1): DTGVSQNPRHKITKRGQNVTFRCDPISEHNRLYWYRQTLGQGPEFLTYFQNEAQLEKSRLLSDRFSAERPKGSFSTLEIQRTEQGDSAMYLCASSSPDRGNTEAFFGQGTRLTVV.